This T cell receptor beta chain appears in the sequencing data of a study of T cell clonotyping in hematopoietic cell transplantation. General study results and limits: Graft donor and pretransplant recipient Inverse Simpson Index values predicted broader posttransplant TCR diversity. No sorting was done, leaving CD4 and CD8 contributions mixed. Recipient TCR diversity dropped after transplant; expanded clonotypes rose from day 30 to 180.

The data were produced by immunoSEQ multiplex PCR, yet TCRdb's version contains in-frame clones alone and is incomplete. The sample lists 35,000 to 45,000 clones, 80% to 90% seen once, with around 1.8% in the top ten. With regard to this clone: Its cognate antigen is unknown.

Trimming took off 8 bases at V and 0 bases at J, with 17 bases between the two ends. The CDR3 sequence is 16 residues long. Germline lookup yields CDR1 SNHLY and CDR2 FYNNEI. The sequencing sample was made of peripheral blood mononuclear cells. The receptor's source is a woman between 40 and 50 years old in good health. Some clones in this sample may be carry-over from other donors' samples. This chain joins TRBV2 and TRBJ2-1; unclear D gene. The CDR3 protein is CASSREHSSSYNEQFF. CDR3 coding DNA: TGTGCCAGCTCAAGGGAACACAGCTCCTCCTACAATGAGCAGTTCTTC.